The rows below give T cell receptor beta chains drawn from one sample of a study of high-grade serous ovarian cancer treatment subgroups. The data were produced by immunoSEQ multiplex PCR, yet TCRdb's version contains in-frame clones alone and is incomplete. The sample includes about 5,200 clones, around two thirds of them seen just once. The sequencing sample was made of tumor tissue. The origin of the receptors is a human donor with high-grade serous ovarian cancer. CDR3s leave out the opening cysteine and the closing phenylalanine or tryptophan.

CDR3: ASTFGTGLF
V: TRBV6-5

CDR3: ASSDNSGEQF
V: TRBV25-1

CDR3: ASSWRGVGTEAF
V: TRBV5-1

CDR3: ASSFQRTEAF
V: TRBV5-8

CDR3: ASCGPIVNEQF
V: TRBV10-1

CDR3: ASSPRLAGGQLEQF
V: TRBV4-3

CDR3: ASSPTRSLNTEAF
V: TRBV4-2

CDR3: ASSAEGFNYGYT
V: TRBV28

CDR3: ASSMTVSTEAF
V: TRBV7-3

CDR3: ASSTRSGGASEKLF
V: TRBV19

CDR3: ASSLGPGGSSYEQY
V: TRBV5-5

CDR3: AISESGRGVNSYT
V: TRBV10-3

CDR3: ASGWANEKLF
V: TRBV29-1

CDR3: ASRLGGVTGELF
V: TRBV28

CDR3: ASSLTGYGDTQY
V: TRBV11-2

CDR3: ASSLGRGTYEQY
V: TRBV7-9

CDR3: ASSLRGPDTDTQY
V: TRBV5-6

CDR3: ASSFQGRGANQPQH
V: TRBV28

CDR3: SVLRTANTGELF
V: TRBV29-1

CDR3: ASSPPGKGLGTEAF
V: TRBV18

CDR3: ASSVGRGFQGQRPQH
V: TRBV6-1

CDR3: ASRHGEKLF
V: TRBV6-5

CDR3: ASQRQGTQYNEQF
V: TRBV2

CDR3: ASSFGQGLRINYGYT
V: TRBV28

CDR3: ASSLGRTTETQY
V: TRBV11-2

CDR3: ASSLFGGNRAF
V: TRBV11-1

CDR3: ASSLGQLLTEAF
V: TRBV7-8

CDR3: ASSLAWRMGTEAF
V: TRBV11-2

CDR3: ASSQGSTANTEAF
V: TRBV14

CDR3: ASSTWGGTNPF
V: TRBV6-5

CDR3: ASSEGPYNEQF
V: TRBV6-1

CDR3: ASSTPGRSTDTQY
V: TRBV7-6

CDR3: AISDGTGGNQPQH
V: TRBV10-3

CDR3: ASSGAGGYGYT
V: TRBV2

CDR3: ASSRELLSSYNEQF
V: TRBV4-3

CDR3: ASSSTPRDRGMDGYT
V: TRBV9

CDR3: ASSIAGLNEQF
V: TRBV19

CDR3: ASSSEQGWYGYT
V: TRBV5-4

CDR3: ASSIDSANTGELF
V: TRBV6-4

CDR3: ASSQVQVPNTQY
V: TRBV4-1

CDR3: ASSLFSNQPQH
V: TRBV7-9